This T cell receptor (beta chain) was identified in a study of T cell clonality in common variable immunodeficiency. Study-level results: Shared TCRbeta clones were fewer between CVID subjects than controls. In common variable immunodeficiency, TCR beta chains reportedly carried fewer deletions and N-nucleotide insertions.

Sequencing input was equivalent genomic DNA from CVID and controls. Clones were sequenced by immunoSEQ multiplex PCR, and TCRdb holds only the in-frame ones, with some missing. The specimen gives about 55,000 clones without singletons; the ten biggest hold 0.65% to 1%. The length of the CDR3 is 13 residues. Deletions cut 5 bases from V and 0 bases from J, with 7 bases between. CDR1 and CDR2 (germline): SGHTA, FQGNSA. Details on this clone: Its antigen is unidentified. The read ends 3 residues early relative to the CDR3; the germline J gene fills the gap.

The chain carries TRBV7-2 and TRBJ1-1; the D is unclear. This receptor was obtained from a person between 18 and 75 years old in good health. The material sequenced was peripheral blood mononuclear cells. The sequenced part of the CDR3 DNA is TGTGCCAGCAGCCAACAGATGAACACTGAA. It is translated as CASSQQMNTE. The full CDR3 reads CASSQQMNTEAFF. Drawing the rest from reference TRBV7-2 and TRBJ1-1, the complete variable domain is GAGVSQSPSNKVTEKGKDVELRCDPISGHTALYWYRQSLGQGLEFLIYFQGNSAPDKSGLPSDRFSAERTGGSVSTLTIQRTQQEDSAVYLCASSQQMNTEAFFGQGTRLTVV.